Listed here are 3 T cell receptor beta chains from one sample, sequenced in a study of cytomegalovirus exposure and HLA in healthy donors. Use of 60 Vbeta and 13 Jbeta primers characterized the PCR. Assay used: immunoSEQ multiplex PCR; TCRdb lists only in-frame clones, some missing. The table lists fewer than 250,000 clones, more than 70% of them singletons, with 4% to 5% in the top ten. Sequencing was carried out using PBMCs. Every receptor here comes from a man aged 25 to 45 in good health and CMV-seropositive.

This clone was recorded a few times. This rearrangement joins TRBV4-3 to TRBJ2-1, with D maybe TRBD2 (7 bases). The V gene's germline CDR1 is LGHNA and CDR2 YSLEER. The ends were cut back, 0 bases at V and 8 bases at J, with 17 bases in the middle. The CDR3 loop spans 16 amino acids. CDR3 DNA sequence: TGCGCCAGCAGCCAAGATCCCCGGGGGGCCGGTGATGAGCAGTTCTTC. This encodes CASSQDPRGAGDEQFF.

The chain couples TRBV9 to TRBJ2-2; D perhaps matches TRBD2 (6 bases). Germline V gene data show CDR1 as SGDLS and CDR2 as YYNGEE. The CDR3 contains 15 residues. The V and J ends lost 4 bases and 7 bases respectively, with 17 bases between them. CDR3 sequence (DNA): TGTGCCAGCAGCTTTTCCGGGACTGCAGGCGGGGAGCTGTTTTTT. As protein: CASSFSGTAGGELFF. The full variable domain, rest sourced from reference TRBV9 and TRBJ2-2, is DSGVTQTPKHLITATGQRVTLRCSPRSGDLSVYWYQQSLDQGLQFLIQYYNGEERAKGNILERFSAQQFPDLHSELNLSSLELGDSALYFCASSFSGTAGGELFFGEGSRLTVL.

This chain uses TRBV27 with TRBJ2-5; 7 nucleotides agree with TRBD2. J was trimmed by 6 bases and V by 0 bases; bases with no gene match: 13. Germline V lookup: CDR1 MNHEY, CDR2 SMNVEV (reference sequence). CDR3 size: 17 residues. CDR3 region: CASSLSALAGVRKTQYF. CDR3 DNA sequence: TGTGCCAGCAGTTTATCTGCGTTGGCGGGAGTTAGGAAGACCCAGTACTTC.